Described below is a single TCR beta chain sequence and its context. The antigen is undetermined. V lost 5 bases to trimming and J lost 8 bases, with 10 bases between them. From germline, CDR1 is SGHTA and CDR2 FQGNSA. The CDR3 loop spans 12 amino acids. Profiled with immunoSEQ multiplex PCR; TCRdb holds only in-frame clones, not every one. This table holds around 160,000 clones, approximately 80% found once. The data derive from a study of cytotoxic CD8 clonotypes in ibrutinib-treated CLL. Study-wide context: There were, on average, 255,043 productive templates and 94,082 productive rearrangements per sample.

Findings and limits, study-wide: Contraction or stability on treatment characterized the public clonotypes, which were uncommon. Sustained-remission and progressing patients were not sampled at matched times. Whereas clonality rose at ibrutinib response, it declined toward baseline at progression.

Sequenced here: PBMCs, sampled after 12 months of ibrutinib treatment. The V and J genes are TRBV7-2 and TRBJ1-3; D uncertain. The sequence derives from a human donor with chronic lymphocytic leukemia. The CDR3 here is CASSPVMDTIYF. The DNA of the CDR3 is TGTGCCAGCAGCCCGGTAATGGACACCATATATTTT.